These T cell receptor beta chains were read from a single sample in a study of T cell changes during pregnancy in multiple sclerosis. Sequencing used immunoSEQ multiplex PCR; TCRdb keeps in-frame clones, though not all of them. The table has about 50,000 clones, around 94% seen once. The source was CD8+ T cells from peripheral blood mononuclear cells, collected before pregnancy. The receptors originated from a female donor with multiple sclerosis, enrolled in a pregnancy study. Both conserved end residues are part of each CDR3. The order of the fields is J gene, D gene, clone size, CDR3 length, V gene, CDR3 protein, CDR3 DNA. A D gene is named only where the DNA matches it firmly. Clone size is not always given. Where it is, it says once, few, many or a class for expanded clones.

>TRBJ2-7|TRBD1|-|14|TRBV27
CASSWGTGDYEQYF
TGTGCCAGCAGTTGGGGGACAGGGGACTACGAGCAGTACTTC
>TRBJ1-1|-|-|12|TRBV5-1
CASSPTGPEAFF
TGCGCCAGCAGCCCAACAGGCCCTGAAGCTTTCTTT
>TRBJ1-1|-|medium-sized|16|TRBV4-2
CASSQSGIADDTEAFF
TGTGCCAGCAGCCAGTCCGGGATAGCGGACGACACTGAAGCTTTCTTT
>TRBJ2-3|TRBD1|-|14|TRBV12-5
CASGLVQGPDTQYF
TGTGCTAGTGGTTTGGTACAGGGGCCAGATACGCAGTATTTT
>TRBJ2-1|-|-|14|TRBV27
CASSFREYHNEQFF
TGTGCCAGCAGCTTCCGGGAATACCACAATGAGCAGTTCTTC
>TRBJ2-7|TRBD2|-|15|TRBV9
CASSPSGRTSYEQYF
TGTGCCAGCAGCCCCAGCGGGAGGACGTCCTACGAGCAGTACTTC
>TRBJ2-1|-|-|18|TRBV11-1
CASSLTPGLATRYNEQFF
TGTGCCAGCAGCCTCACCCCCGGTCTAGCGACCCGCTACAATGAGCAGTTCTTC
>TRBJ2-7|TRBD2|-|13|TRBV6-1
CASLAGLTYEQYF
TGTGCCAGCCTAGCGGGATTGACCTACGAGCAGTACTTC
>TRBJ2-1|-|-|17|TRBV7-6
CASSLGFRQESNYEQFF
TGTGCCAGCAGCTTAGGCTTTCGACAGGAGTCTAACTATGAGCAGTTCTTC
>TRBJ2-7|-|-|13|TRBV27
CASGGGHVYEQYF
TGTGCCAGCGGGGGGGGACACGTCTACGAGCAGTACTTC
>TRBJ1-2|-|-|12|TRBV19
CASTGTHYGYTF
TGTGCCAGTACCGGGACACACTATGGCTACACCTTC
>TRBJ1-1|TRBD1|once|15|TRBV4-1
CASSIRTGTNTEAFF
TGCGCCAGCAGCATTAGGACAGGGACGAACACTGAAGCTTTCTTT
>TRBJ2-1|-|-|12|TRBV5-4
CASSLDTVGQFF
TGTGCCAGCAGCTTAGACACGGTGGGGCAGTTCTTC
>TRBJ2-5|TRBD1|-|14|TRBV19
CASGHRGELETQYF
TGTGCCAGTGGACACAGGGGAGAGTTGGAGACCCAGTACTTC
>TRBJ1-1|-|once|14|TRBV7-9
CASSLEPGGTEAFF
TGTGCCAGCAGCTTAGAACCCGGCGGGACTGAAGCTTTCTTT
>TRBJ1-2|-|-|11|TRBV29-1
CSVEIREGYTF
TGCAGCGTTGAGATCAGGGAAGGCTACACCTTC
>TRBJ1-2|-|-|12|TRBV9
CASSTGPYGYTF
TGTGCCAGCAGTACGGGTCCGTATGGCTACACCTTC
>TRBJ1-1|-|-|14|TRBV27
CASSLTAANTEAFF
TGTGCCAGCAGTTTAACTGCGGCGAACACTGAAGCTTTCTTT
>TRBJ1-5|-|-|13|TRBV27
CASSSRGNQPQHF
TGTGCCAGCAGTTCACGAGGGAATCAGCCCCAGCATTTT